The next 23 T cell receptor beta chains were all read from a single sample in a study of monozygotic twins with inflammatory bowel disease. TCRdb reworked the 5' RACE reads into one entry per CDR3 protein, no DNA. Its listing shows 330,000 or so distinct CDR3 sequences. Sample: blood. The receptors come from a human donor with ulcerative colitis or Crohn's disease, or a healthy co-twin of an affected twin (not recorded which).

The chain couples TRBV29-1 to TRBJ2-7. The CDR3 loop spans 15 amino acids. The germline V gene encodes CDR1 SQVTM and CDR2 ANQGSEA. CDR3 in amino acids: CSVRVRTGSSYEQYF.

The CDR3 region is CASGLVPNEQFF. V and J are TRBV6-2 or TRBV6-3 and TRBJ2-1; TCRdb's assignment of TRBD2 cannot be checked, as there is no DNA. The CDR3 is 12 amino acids. From germline, CDR1 is MNHEY and CDR2 SVGEGT.

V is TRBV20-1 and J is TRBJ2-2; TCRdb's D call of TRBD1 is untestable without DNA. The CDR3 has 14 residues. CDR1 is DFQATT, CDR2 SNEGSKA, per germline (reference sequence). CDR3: CSALGGGFHGELFF.

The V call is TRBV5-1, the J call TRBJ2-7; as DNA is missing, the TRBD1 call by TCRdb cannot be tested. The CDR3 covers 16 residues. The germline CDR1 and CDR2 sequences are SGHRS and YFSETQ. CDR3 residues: CASSADSLVLSYEQYF.

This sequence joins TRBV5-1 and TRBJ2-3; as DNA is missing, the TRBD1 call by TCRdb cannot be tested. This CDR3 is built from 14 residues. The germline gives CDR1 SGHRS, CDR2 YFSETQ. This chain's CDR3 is CASSPGSYADTQYF.

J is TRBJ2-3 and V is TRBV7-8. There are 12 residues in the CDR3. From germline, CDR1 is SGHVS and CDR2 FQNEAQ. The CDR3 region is CASSFLADTQYF. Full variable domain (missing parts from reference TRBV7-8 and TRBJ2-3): GAGVSQSPRYKVAKRGQDVALRCDPISGHVSLFWYQQALGQGPEFLTYFQNEAQLDKSGLPSDRFFAERPEGSVSTLKIQRTQQEDSAVYLCASSFLADTQYFGPGTRLTVL.

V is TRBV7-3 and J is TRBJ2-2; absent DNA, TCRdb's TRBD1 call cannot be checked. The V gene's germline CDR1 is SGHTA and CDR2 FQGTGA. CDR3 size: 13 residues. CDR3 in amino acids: CASSFPPAGELFF.

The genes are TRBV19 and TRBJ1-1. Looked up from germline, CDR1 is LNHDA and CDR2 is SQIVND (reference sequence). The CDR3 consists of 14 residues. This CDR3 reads CASSPTGTPAVAFF.

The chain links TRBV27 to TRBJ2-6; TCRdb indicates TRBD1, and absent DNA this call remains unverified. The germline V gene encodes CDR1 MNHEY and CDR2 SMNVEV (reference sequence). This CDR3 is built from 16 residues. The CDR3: CASSFVSGSGANVLTF.

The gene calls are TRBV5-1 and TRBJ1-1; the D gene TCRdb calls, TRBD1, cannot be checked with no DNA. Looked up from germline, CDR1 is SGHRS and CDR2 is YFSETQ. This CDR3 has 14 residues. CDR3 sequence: CASTPIGVNTEAFF.

The CDR3 reads CASSVNTGTGANYGYTF. The rearrangement uses TRBV7-9 and TRBJ1-2; checking the TCRdb D call of TRBD1 is not possible without DNA. Looked up from germline, CDR1 is SEHNR and CDR2 is FQNEAQ (reference sequence). CDR3 length equals 17 residues.

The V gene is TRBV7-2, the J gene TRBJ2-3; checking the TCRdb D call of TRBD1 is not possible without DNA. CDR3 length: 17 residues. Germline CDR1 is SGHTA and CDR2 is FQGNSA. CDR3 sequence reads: CASRRTGPKDLPDTQYF.

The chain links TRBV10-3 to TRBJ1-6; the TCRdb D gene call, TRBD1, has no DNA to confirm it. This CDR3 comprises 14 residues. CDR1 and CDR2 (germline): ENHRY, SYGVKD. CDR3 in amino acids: CALQGETYNSPLHF.

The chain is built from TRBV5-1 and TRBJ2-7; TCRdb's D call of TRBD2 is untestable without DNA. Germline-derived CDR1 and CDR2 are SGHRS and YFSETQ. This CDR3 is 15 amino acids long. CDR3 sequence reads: CASSSLAGDRHEQYF.

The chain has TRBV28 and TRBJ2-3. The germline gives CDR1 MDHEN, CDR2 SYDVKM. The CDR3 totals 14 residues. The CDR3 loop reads CASSLGVWGDTQYF.

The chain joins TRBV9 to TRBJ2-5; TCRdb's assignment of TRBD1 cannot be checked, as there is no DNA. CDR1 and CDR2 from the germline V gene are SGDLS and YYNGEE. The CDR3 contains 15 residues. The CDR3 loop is CASSVDRDFMETQYF.

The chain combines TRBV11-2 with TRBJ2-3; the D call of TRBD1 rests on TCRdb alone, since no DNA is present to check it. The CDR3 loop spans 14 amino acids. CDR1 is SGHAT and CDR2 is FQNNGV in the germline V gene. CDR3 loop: CASSLTTATDTQYF.

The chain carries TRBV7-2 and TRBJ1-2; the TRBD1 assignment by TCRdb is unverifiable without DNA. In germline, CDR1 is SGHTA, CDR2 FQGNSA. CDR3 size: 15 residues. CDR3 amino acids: CASSLVGGQAYGYTF.

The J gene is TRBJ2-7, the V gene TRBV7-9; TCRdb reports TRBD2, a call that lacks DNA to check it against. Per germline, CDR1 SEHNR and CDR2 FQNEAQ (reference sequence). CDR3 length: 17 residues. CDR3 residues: CASSLARGRAAAYEQYF.

The CDR3 here is CASSLQGFQGVQFF. The rearrangement joins TRBV13 to TRBJ2-1. In germline, CDR1 is PRHDT, CDR2 FYEKMQ (reference sequence). The CDR3 extends over 14 amino acids.

The CDR3 reads CASSHSGRETQYF. The chain is built from TRBV3-1 and TRBJ2-5; without DNA, the TCRdb call of TRBD1 cannot be checked. The CDR3 consists of 13 residues. Germline V gives CDR1 LGHDT, CDR2 YNNKEL (reference sequence).

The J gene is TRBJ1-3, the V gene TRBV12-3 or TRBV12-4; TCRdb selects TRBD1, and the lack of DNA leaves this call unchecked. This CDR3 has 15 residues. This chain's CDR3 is CASTTTGGSGNTIYF.

CDR3 protein: CATSRGPTVLGELFF. The chain recombines TRBV15 with TRBJ2-2; TCRdb returns TRBD1, unconfirmable since there is no DNA. The CDR3 covers 15 residues. Germline loops: CDR1 LNHNV, CDR2 YYDKDF (reference sequence).